The present T cell receptor beta chain was sequenced within a study of CD8 T cells in ankylosing spondylitis. Findings and caveats of the study: Significant enrichment of disease-linked clones was reportedly seen in matched ankylosing spondylitis synovial fluid. Made up of under ten highly homologous variants, a TCR beta motif appeared characteristic of ankylosing spondylitis blood.

TCRdb re-analysed the 5' RACE reads in MiXCR, keeping a single row per CDR3 protein. The table includes 390,000 or so distinct CDR3 sequences, 20% to 25% detected once. On this clonotype itself: The antigen is undetermined.

V lost 3 bases and J lost 4, with 19 bases in between. CDR1 is SGHRS and CDR2 is YFSETQ in the germline V gene. The CDR3 is made up of 16 amino acids. The chain recombines TRBV5-1 with TRBJ1-2; possible D gene TRBD1, 5 bases. This TCR was sampled from a male donor with ankylosing spondylitis. Sequenced: blood, either unsorted or a sorted T cell fraction (not recorded which). The DNA of the CDR3 is TGCGCCAGCAGCTCCGATCCAGGGAGTGGGCTCTATGGCTACACCTTC. This gives the protein CASSSDPGSGLYGYTF.